This T cell receptor beta chain is drawn from a study of blood T cells in healthy people across ages. PCR was performed a second time for about 6 to 11 cycles using a sample-barcoded 5' primer and a J-beta primer mix. TCRdb used MiXCR to reprocess the 5' RACE reads, holding one entry per CDR3 protein. The sample contains roughly 800,000 distinct CDR3 sequences, 36% of which appear only once. This clonotype was counted ten times or more. V shed 2 bases and J shed 0 bases, with 14 bases lying between them. The length of the CDR3 is 16 residues. Germline CDR1 is SGHDT and CDR2 is YYEEEE. Isolation yielded PBMCs, at least 6.5 million per sample, in every case.

The sample was blood. The receptor comes from a man between 18 and 29 years old in good health. V usage is TRBV5-6 and J usage is TRBJ1-2; D gene ambiguous. CDR3 DNA sequence: TGTGCCAGCAGCTTAGTCGGGAAAACCTCTAACTATGGCTACACCTTC. Translation: CASSLVGKTSNYGYTF.